The 27 T cell receptor beta chains reported below all come from one sample, sequenced in a study of T cell changes during pregnancy in multiple sclerosis. The method was immunoSEQ multiplex PCR; TCRdb's version includes in-frame clones alone and lacks a portion of them. The sample holds 55,000 to 70,000 clones, around nine tenths seen once. The sample here was peripheral blood, taken in the third trimester of pregnancy. The source is a female donor in good health, enrolled as a control in a pregnancy study.

The chain combines TRBV7-2 with TRBJ2-7, with TRBD2 matching 12 bases. The CDR3 loop spans 15 amino acids. Losses at the gene ends were 3 bases for V and 7 bases for J; bases not matched to a gene: 7. Germline loops: CDR1 SGHTA, CDR2 FQGNSA. The CDR3 is CASSFASGGAREQYF. The CDR3 coding sequence is TGTGCCAGCAGCTTTGCTAGCGGGGGGGCTCGAGAGCAGTACTTC.

The CDR3 DNA reads TGTGCCAGCAGCCACGGACAGGGGGGATTTTACGAGCAGTACTTC. It translates to CASSHGQGGFYEQYF. This chain links TRBV7-9 with TRBJ2-7; TRBD1 matches 10 bases. J gave up 4 bases and V 5 bases, and 8 bases lay outside the gene matches. Looked up from germline, CDR1 is SEHNR and CDR2 is FQNEAQ (reference sequence). The CDR3 spans 15 residues.

The chain employs TRBV11-1 and TRBJ1-2; D is possibly TRBD1 (6 bases). This CDR3 region has 14 residues. The V and J ends lost 1 base and 6 bases respectively, with 12 bases between them. Germline CDR1 reads SGHAT; CDR2 reads FQDESV (reference sequence). CDR3 DNA: TGTGCCAGCAGCTTAGAGGGGGAATGGAATGGCTACACCTTC. This codes for CASSLEGEWNGYTF.

This clone was observed once. CDR3 in amino acids: CASSLGQGFTDTQYF. The CDR3 DNA sequence: TGTGCCAGCAGTTTAGGCCAGGGATTCACAGATACGCAGTATTTT. V is TRBV28 and J is TRBJ2-3; D might be TRBD1 (5 bases). Trimming pared 2 bases from V and 2 bases from J, leaving 11 bases between. Germline V gene data show CDR1 as MDHEN and CDR2 as SYDVKM. The CDR3 sequence is 15 residues long. Complete variable domain (other parts from reference TRBV28 and TRBJ2-3): DVKVTQSSRYLVKRTGEKVFLECVQDMDHENMFWYRQDPGLGLRLIYFSYDVKMKEKGDIPEGYSVSREKKERFSLILESASTNQTSMYLCASSLGQGFTDTQYFGPGTRLTVL.

The V and J genes are TRBV5-1 and TRBJ2-7; TRBD1 aligns across 9 bases. V lost 5 bases, J lost 6 bases, and 12 bases stayed unmatched. Germline CDR1 is SGHRS and CDR2 is YFSETQ. CDR3 length equals 15 residues. CDR3 bases: TGCGCCAGCAGGATCTCCGGGACAGGGATCAGCGAGCAGTACTTC. Amino acid sequence: CASRISGTGISEQYF.

The chain combines TRBV7-8 with TRBJ1-2; D is perhaps TRBD1 (6 bases). The CDR3 extends over 14 amino acids. Germline-derived CDR1 and CDR2 are SGHVS and FQNEAQ. Trimming took 8 bases from V and 3 from J, leaving 16 bases between them. This CDR3 reads CASSRAGDDYGYTF. The CDR3 nucleotides read TGTGCCAGCTCGCGCGCAGGGGACGACTATGGCTACACCTTC. Full variable domain (rest looked up from reference TRBV7-8 and TRBJ1-2): GAGVSQSPRYKVAKRGQDVALRCDPISGHVSLFWYQQALGQGPEFLTYFQNEAQLDKSGLPSDRFFAERPEGSVSTLKIQRTQQEDSAVYLCASSRAGDDYGYTFGSGTRLTVV.

The rearrangement uses TRBV10-3 and TRBJ1-6, with 7 positions matching TRBD1. V trimming: 7 bases; J trimming: 3 bases; junction bases outside the gene matches: 3. Germline V gives CDR1 ENHRY, CDR2 SYGVKD. This CDR3 has 14 amino acids. CDR3: CAITGDSYNSPLHF. The DNA for the CDR3 is TGTGCCATCACCGGGGACAGCTATAATTCACCCCTCCACTTT.

As regards this clone: Mismatch with germline at one junction end may stem from a read error. The chain joins TRBV5-1 to TRBJ1-4; D gene uncertain. Germline V gene sequence: CDR1 SGHRS, CDR2 YFSETQ. The length of the CDR3 is 14 residues. The CDR3 nucleotides read TGCGCCAGCAGGTTGGGAGCAACTAATGAAAAACTGTTTTTT. Translating gives CASRLGATNEKLFF.

The genes are TRBV4-1 and TRBJ1-6, with D possibly TRBD1 on 6 matching bases. Trimming shortened V by 6 bases and J by 4 bases, and 16 bases separated the two germline ends. Looked up from germline, CDR1 is MGHRA and CDR2 is YSYEKL. CDR3 length: 16 amino acids. DNA of the CDR3: TGCGCCAGCAGGGGGGCGCAGGGACAATATAATTCACCCCTCCACTTT. Its translation: CASRGAQGQYNSPLHF.

The chain employs TRBV28 and TRBJ2-7; 9 nucleotides line up with TRBD1. Germline V gene lookup returns CDR1 MDHEN and CDR2 SYDVKM. CDR3 length: 17 residues. V was clipped by 5 bases and J by 3 bases; unmatched bases: 14. This CDR3 reads CASSLTTNPGQGYEQYF. The CDR3 nucleotides are TGTGCCAGCAGTCTGACGACGAATCCGGGACAGGGCTACGAGCAGTACTTC.

The chain joins TRBV19 to TRBJ1-5; tentative D call: TRBD1 (6 bases). The CDR3 is 17 amino acids. V was clipped by 5 bases and J by 5 bases, with 22 bases between them. The germline gives CDR1 LNHDA, CDR2 SQIVND (reference sequence). The CDR3 sequence: CASSVRPQQGRDQPQHF. The CDR3 region has the DNA TGTGCCAGTAGTGTCCGCCCGCAACAGGGTAGGGATCAGCCCCAGCATTTT.

V usage is TRBV20-1 and J usage is TRBJ2-5; no clear D gene. From germline, CDR1 is DFQATT and CDR2 SNEGSKA (reference sequence). This CDR3 region has 10 residues. CDR3 sequence (DNA): TGCAGCCCCCGAGAGGAGACCCAGTACTTC. This sequence encodes CSPREETQYF.

The rearrangement joins TRBV4-3 to TRBJ2-7; 7 bases map to TRBD2. The V segment lost 0 bases and the J segment 0 bases; nucleotides outside the gene matches: 5. This CDR3 has 16 residues. CDR1 is LGHNA and CDR2 is YSLEER in the germline V gene. The CDR3 DNA is TGCGCCAGCAGCCAAGATTGGGGGGGTACCTCCTACGAGCAGTACTTC. This encodes CASSQDWGGTSYEQYF.

A note on this clone: One end of the junction does not line up with germline, which may come from a read error. This chain links TRBV7-7 with TRBJ2-1; D perhaps matches TRBD2 (7 bases). The CDR3 runs 15 residues. CDR1 is SSHAT and CDR2 is FNYEAQ in the germline V gene (reference sequence). The CDR3 loop reads CASSLVTTGGGEQFF. The CDR3 DNA reads as TGTGCTAGCAGCTTAGTGACGACGGGGGGCGGTGAGCAGTTCTTC. The variable domain in full, with the rest retrieved from reference TRBV7-7 and TRBJ2-1, is GAGVSQSPRYKVTKRGQDVTLRCDPISSHATLYWYQQALGQGPEFLTYFNYEAQPDKSGLPSDRFSAERPEGSISTLTIQRTEQRDSAMYRCASSLVTTGGGEQFFGPGTRLTVL.

This clone was observed a single time. CDR3 sequence: CASSWPGDRENRNEQFF. CDR3 coding DNA: TGCGCCAGCAGCTGGCCCGGAGACAGGGAAAACCGGAATGAGCAGTTCTTC. J is TRBJ2-1 and V is TRBV5-1; 7 bases are a match to TRBD1. Germline trimming cut 3 bases from V and 7 bases from J; bases unmatched to any gene: 16. The CDR3 is made up of 17 amino acids. CDR1 is SGHRS and CDR2 is YFSETQ in the germline V gene.

V usage is TRBV18 and J usage is TRBJ2-7; 8 bases match TRBD1. The CDR3 length is 17 residues. After removal of 5 bases from V and 1 base from J, the junction contained 13 bases not matched to a gene. The germline gives CDR1 KGHSH, CDR2 LQKENI. The CDR3 nucleotides read TGTGCCAGCTCAAAACAGGGGGGCGCAGTATCGTCCTACGAGCAGTACTTC. It yields the protein CASSKQGGAVSSYEQYF. The full variable domain, with the rest looked up from reference TRBV18 and TRBJ2-7, is NAGVMQNPRHLVRRRGQEARLRCSPMKGHSHVYWYRQLPEEGLKFMVYLQKENIIDESGMPKERFSAEFPKEGPSILRIQQVVRGDSAAYFCASSKQGGAVSSYEQYFGPGTRLTVT.

The V and J genes are TRBV5-1 and TRBJ2-3; TRBD2 matches 8 bases. The germline CDR1 and CDR2 sequences are SGHRS and YFSETQ. The CDR3 is 15 amino acids. V was clipped by 1 base and J by 4 bases; unmatched bases: 5. The CDR3 region is CASSLIGGAPDTQYF. CDR3 nucleotide sequence: TGCGCCAGCAGCTTGATCGGGGGGGCCCCAGATACGCAGTATTTT.

The J gene is TRBJ2-2, the V gene TRBV5-4; perhaps TRBD2 as D (6 bases). V lost 1 base and J lost 2, with 15 bases in between. The CDR3 length is 17 residues. The germline V gene encodes CDR1 SGHNT and CDR2 YYREEE (reference sequence). The CDR3 protein is CASSLPPAGGNTGELFF. The CDR3 DNA reads as TGTGCCAGCAGCTTGCCTCCCGCCGGGGGAAACACCGGGGAGCTGTTTTTT.

The CDR3, as DNA: TGCGCCAGCAGCCCGGGGTCCTCTGGGGCCAACGTCCTGACTTTC. Protein: CASSPGSSGANVLTF. This chain uses TRBV5-1 with TRBJ2-6, with D possibly matching TRBD2 (5 bases). Trimming left V 4 bases short and J 0 bases short, with 8 bases between. Germline V gives CDR1 SGHRS, CDR2 YFSETQ. This CDR3 comprises 15 residues.

The CDR3 DNA reads as TGTGCCAGCAGCGTAGACGGTAGCGGGGGGGCGGAGACCCAGTACTTC. It translates to CASSVDGSGGAETQYF. The chain has TRBV9 and TRBJ2-5; 11 bases are shared with TRBD2. This CDR3 contains 16 residues. The J segment lost 5 bases and the V segment lost 0 bases, leaving 6 bases of the junction unmatched. The germline V gene encodes CDR1 SGDLS and CDR2 YYNGEE.

The chain combines TRBV7-9 with TRBJ1-6, with TRBD1 as a possible D gene (6 bases). Per the germline V gene, CDR1 is SEHNR and CDR2 is FQNEAQ (reference sequence). This CDR3 contains 13 residues. V lost 2 bases to trimming and J lost 10 bases, with 9 bases between them. The CDR3: CASSLPQGSPLHF. Written as DNA, the CDR3 is TGTGCCAGCAGCTTACCGCAGGGGTCACCCCTCCACTTT.

This sequence joins TRBV5-1 and TRBJ1-1, with D possibly matching TRBD1 (5 bases). V gave up 5 bases and J gave up 0 bases, with 8 bases separating them. The CDR3 is 13 residues long. Germline CDR1 SGHRS, CDR2 YFSETQ. The CDR3 reads CASSLGVNTEAFF. CDR3 coding DNA: TGCGCCAGCAGTTTAGGGGTGAACACTGAAGCTTTCTTT.

The sample holds one count of this clone. The chain combines TRBV7-2 with TRBJ1-1, with a tentative D call TRBD1 (5 bases). The CDR3 has 13 residues. CDR1 is SGHTA and CDR2 is FQGNSA in the germline V gene. Trimming pared 2 bases from V and 3 bases from J, leaving 7 bases between. Here the CDR3 reads CASSLQGYTEAFF. Written as DNA, the CDR3 is TGTGCCAGCAGCTTACAGGGATACACTGAAGCTTTCTTT.

V usage is TRBV7-3 and J usage is TRBJ2-5; a weak D match, TRBD2 (6 bases). Germline-derived CDR1 and CDR2 are SGHTA and FQGTGA. The CDR3 length is 14 residues. V lost 2 bases, J lost 2 bases, and 9 bases lay in between. The CDR3 loop reads CASSLSGRQETQYF. The CDR3 nucleotides are TGTGCCAGCAGCTTATCGGGGAGGCAAGAGACCCAGTACTTC.

This clone has just one count. This sequence joins TRBV5-5 and TRBJ1-1; no clear D. Per germline, CDR1 SGHKS and CDR2 YYEKEE (reference sequence). With 2 bases removed from V and 4 bases from J, the gap between germline ends came to 12 bases. The CDR3 is 14 residues long. The chain's CDR3 is CASSFPEASTEAFF. The CDR3 DNA reads as TGTGCCAGCAGCTTCCCCGAGGCGAGCACTGAAGCTTTCTTT.

The chain carries TRBV7-9 and TRBJ2-7; D perhaps matches TRBD1 (6 bases). The CDR3 is 12 amino acids. V was clipped by 3 bases and J by 5 bases, with 8 bases between them. Germline CDR1 is SEHNR and CDR2 is FQNEAQ (reference sequence). This CDR3 is CASSLGQNEQYF. The CDR3, as DNA: TGTGCCAGCAGCTTGGGACAAAACGAGCAGTACTTC.

The chain is built from TRBV7-3 and TRBJ2-7, with 9 nucleotides matching TRBD1. Germline CDR1 SGHTA, CDR2 FQGTGA. The CDR3 length is 15 residues. The ends lost 5 bases at V and 1 base at J; junction bases unmatched: 6. The CDR3 DNA reads as TGTGCCAGCAGCCCCTCCGGGACAGGGTCCTACGAGCAGTACTTC. This gives the protein CASSPSGTGSYEQYF.